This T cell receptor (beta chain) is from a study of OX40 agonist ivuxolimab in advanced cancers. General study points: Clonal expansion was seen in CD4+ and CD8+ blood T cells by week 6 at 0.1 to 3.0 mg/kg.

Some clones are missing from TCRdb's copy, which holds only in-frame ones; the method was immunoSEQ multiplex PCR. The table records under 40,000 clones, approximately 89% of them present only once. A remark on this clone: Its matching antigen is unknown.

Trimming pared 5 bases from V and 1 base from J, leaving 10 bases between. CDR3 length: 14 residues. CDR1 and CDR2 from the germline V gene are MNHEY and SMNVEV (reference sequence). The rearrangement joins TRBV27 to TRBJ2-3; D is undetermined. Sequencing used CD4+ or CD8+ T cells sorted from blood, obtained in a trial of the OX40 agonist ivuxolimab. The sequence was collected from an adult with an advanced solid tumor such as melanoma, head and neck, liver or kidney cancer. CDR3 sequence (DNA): TGTGCCAGCAGTAGAGATAGGGGCACAGATACGCAGTATTTT. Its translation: CASSRDRGTDTQYF.